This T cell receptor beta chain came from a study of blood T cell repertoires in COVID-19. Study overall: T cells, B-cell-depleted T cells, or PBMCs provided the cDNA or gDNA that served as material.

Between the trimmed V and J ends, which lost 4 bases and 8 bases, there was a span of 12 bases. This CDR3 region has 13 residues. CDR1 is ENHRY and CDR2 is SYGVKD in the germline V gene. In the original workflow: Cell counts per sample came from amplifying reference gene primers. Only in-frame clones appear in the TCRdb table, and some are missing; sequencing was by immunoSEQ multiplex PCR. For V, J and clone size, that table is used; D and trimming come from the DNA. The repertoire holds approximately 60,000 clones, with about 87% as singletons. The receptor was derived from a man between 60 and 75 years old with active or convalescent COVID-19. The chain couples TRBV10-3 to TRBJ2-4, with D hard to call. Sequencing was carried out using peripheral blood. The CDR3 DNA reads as TGTGCCATCAGTGCTGTTCACTTGGACATTCAGTACTTC. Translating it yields CAISAVHLDIQYF.